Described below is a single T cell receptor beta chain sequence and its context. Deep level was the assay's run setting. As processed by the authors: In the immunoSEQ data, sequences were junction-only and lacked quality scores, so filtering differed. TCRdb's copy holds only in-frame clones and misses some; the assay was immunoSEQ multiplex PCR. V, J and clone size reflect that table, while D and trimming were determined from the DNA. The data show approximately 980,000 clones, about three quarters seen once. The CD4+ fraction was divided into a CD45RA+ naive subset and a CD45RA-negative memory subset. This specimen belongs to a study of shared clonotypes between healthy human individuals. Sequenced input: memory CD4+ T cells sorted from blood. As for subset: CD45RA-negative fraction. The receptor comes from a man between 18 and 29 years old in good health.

DNA of the CDR3: TGTGCCAGCAGTTCGACAGGGAAGACCCACGAGCAGTACTTC. Protein: CASSSTGKTHEQYF. The gene calls are TRBV28 and TRBJ2-7, with TRBD1 matching 7 bases. Germline V gene data show CDR1 as MDHEN and CDR2 as SYDVKM. With 4 bases clipped from V and 5 bases from J, the junction kept 8 bases outside the gene matches. This CDR3 is built from 14 residues.